The clone carrying this TCR beta chain was seen more than once but under ten times. From germline, CDR1 is DFQATT and CDR2 SNEGSKA (reference sequence). The CDR3 runs to 13 residues. Trimming shortened V by 5 bases and J by 1 base, and 11 bases separated the two germline ends. The source of the sample is a study of CD8 T cells in ankylosing spondylitis. MiXCR, applied by TCRdb to the 5' RACE reads, yields one record per CDR3 protein. The table records under 120,000 distinct CDR3 sequences, more than 20% of them present only once. This receptor was obtained from a male donor with ankylosing spondylitis. Sequenced: synovial fluid, either unsorted or a sorted T cell fraction (not recorded which). V usage is TRBV20-1 and J usage is TRBJ1-1, with D perhaps TRBD1 (6 bases). CDR3 amino acids: CSAFADRNTEAFF. The CDR3 DNA follows: TGCAGTGCTTTTGCGGACAGGAACACTGAAGCTTTCTTT.